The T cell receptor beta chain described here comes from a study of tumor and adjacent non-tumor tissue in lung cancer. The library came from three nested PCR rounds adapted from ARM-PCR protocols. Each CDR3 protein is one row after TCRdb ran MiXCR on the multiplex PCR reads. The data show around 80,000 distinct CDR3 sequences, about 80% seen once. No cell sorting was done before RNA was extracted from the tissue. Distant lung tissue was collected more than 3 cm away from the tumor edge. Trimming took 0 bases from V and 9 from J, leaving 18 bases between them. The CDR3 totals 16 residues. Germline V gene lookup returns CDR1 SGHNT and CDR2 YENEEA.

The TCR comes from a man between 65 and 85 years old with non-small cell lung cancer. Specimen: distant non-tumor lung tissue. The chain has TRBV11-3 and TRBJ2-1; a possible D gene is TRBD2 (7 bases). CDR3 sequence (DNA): TGTGCCAGCAGCTTAGATCACACGGGGGGCAGTTGTGAGCAGTTCTTC. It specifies CASSLDHTGGSCEQFF.